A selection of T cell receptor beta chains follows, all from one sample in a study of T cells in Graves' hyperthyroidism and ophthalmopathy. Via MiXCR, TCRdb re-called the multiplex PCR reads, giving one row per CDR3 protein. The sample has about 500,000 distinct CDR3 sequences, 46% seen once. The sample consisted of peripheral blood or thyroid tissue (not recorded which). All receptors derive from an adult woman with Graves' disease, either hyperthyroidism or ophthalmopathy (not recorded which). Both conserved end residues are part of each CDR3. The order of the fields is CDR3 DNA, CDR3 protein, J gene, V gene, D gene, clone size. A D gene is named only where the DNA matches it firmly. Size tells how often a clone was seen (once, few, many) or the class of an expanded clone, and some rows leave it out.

TGCAGCGTTTGGGGGCGAGGCAATCAGCCCCAGCATTTT	CSVWGRGNQPQHF	TRBJ1-5	TRBV29-1	-	-
TGTGCCACCCGCGGACCGAAGAGCACTGAAGCTTTCTTT	CATRGPKSTEAFF	TRBJ1-1	TRBV24-1	-	-
TGCAGCGCCTACGGGGCAGGGCAAAGTTTCTATGGCTACACCTTC	CSAYGAGQSFYGYTF	TRBJ1-2	TRBV29-1	-	many
TGTGCCAGCAGCCCCCGGGGGGGGACCACTGAAGCTTTCTTT	CASSPRGGTTEAFF	TRBJ1-1	TRBV7-3	-	many
TGTGCCAGCAGCCCCCCTAGCGGGAGGGTGAACACTGAAGCTTTCTTT	CASSPPSGRVNTEAFF	TRBJ1-1	TRBV7-2	-	-
TGCAGTTTCGGTAGCGGGAGTGGTACAGATACGCAGTATTTT	CSFGSGSGTDTQYF	TRBJ2-3	TRBV29-1	TRBD2	-
TGCAGTGCAGGGGTATGGGAAGAGACCCAGTACTTC	CSAGVWEETQYF	TRBJ2-5	TRBV20-1	-	many
TGCGCCAGCAGCGTCATGATAGGGCCGGGTGTGGCGGGATTTATTCAAGAGACCCAGTACTTC	CASSVMIGPGVAGFIQETQYF	TRBJ2-5	TRBV10-1	-	-
TGTGCCAGCAGACAGGGGGATGCGGTTTCACCCCTCCACTTT	CASRQGDAVSPLHF	TRBJ1-6	TRBV2	TRBD1	once
TGTGCCATCAGTGGGGGGCTCTCCTACGAGCAGTACTTC	CAISGGLSYEQYF	TRBJ2-7	TRBV10-3	-	-
TGTGCCAGCAGCTTGATTTTGAGGGTGAACACTGAAGCTTTCTTT	CASSLILRVNTEAFF	TRBJ1-1	TRBV5-6	-	-
TGCAGTGCTAGTTGGGACAGGGGGCCCGAGCCCCAGCATTTT	CSASWDRGPEPQHF	TRBJ1-5	TRBV20-1	TRBD1	few
TGTGCCAGCAGCGTCGCGATGGGACAGGGGGCGGCAGAGACCCAGTACTTC	CASSVAMGQGAAETQYF	TRBJ2-5	TRBV9	TRBD1	-
TGTGCCAGCAGTGAATGGCTAGCGGGAGAGGGAGAGACCCAGTACTTC	CASSEWLAGEGETQYF	TRBJ2-5	TRBV25-1	TRBD2	-
TGTGCCACCAACACCGGGACAGGGGGCCAGAGCTATGGCTACACCTTC	CATNTGTGGQSYGYTF	TRBJ1-2	TRBV15	TRBD1	many
TGCAGTGCGTGGACAGGGATCGAGCAGTACTTC	CSAWTGIEQYF	TRBJ2-7	TRBV20-1	TRBD1	few
TGCGCCAGCAGCTTGGGTTCTAGCGGGTTGGAGACCCAGTACTTC	CASSLGSSGLETQYF	TRBJ2-5	TRBV5-1	TRBD2	many
TGCGCCAGCAGCCAAAAGGACAGCCCGGTGGGGCCCCAGCATTTT	CASSQKDSPVGPQHF	TRBJ1-5	TRBV4-1	-	few
TGTGCCACCAGCAAGGACAGGGGGAGGACCTACGAGCGGTACTTC	CATSKDRGRTYERYF	TRBJ2-7	TRBV15	TRBD1	few
TGTGCCAGCAGCCGACGGGCATTTGGGGCCAACGTCCTGACTTTC	CASSRRAFGANVLTF	TRBJ2-6	TRBV7-9	-	few
TGTGCCAGCAGAGCCGGGGGGGGCTTT	CASRAGGGF	TRBJ1-1	TRBV7-2	-	once
TGTGCCAGCTTCCAGGGACAAGAGACCCAGCATTTT	CASFQGQETQHF	TRBJ1-5	TRBV2	-	-
TGTGCCAGCAGTTCTCTCACCGGACAGGGACGGTTCCGCGAGCAGTACTTC	CASSSLTGQGRFREQYF	TRBJ2-7	TRBV6-2/TRBV6-3	TRBD1	few
TGTGCCAGCAGCCGGGACCTGCAGAGGGAGCAGTACTTC	CASSRDLQREQYF	TRBJ2-7	TRBV7-9	-	-
TGTGCCGGACGGCACGAGGTCGTCGGGGAGCTGTTTTTT	CAGRHEVVGELFF	TRBJ2-2	TRBV2	-	many
TGTGCCAGCAGCTTAGACACAGGGAATTCACCCCTCCACTTT	CASSLDTGNSPLHF	TRBJ1-6	TRBV7-9	-	-
TGTGCCAGCAGCTCGTCGGGATCTCAGCGCAATCAGCCCCAGCATTTT	CASSSSGSQRNQPQHF	TRBJ1-5	TRBV9	-	-
TGTGCCAGTAGTTACGGGCGGGAGAATCAGCCCCAGCATTTT	CASSYGRENQPQHF	TRBJ1-5	TRBV19	-	-
TGTGCCAGCAGCGTAGGGGGTGTGGGGGAAGCTTTCTTT	CASSVGGVGEAFF	TRBJ1-1	TRBV9	-	many
TGTGCCAGCAGCTCGGAGAGAGGACGAGTCCCTAACTATGGCTACACCTTC	CASSSERGRVPNYGYTF	TRBJ1-2	TRBV7-9	-	-
TGTGCCAGCAGTCGATGGGGACTAGCGGGAGTTGATACCCAGCAGTACTTC	CASSRWGLAGVDTQQYF	TRBJ2-7	TRBV7-9	TRBD2	-
TGTGCCAGCCGGTCCAATCAGCCCCAGCATTTT	CASRSNQPQHF	TRBJ1-5	TRBV6-6	-	many
TGTGCCAGCAGTTGGTCGGGCTTCCAAGAGACCCAGTACTTC	CASSWSGFQETQYF	TRBJ2-5	TRBV25-1	-	many
TGTGCCAGCAGCGCAGGGGGATATTCACCCCTCCACTTT	CASSAGGYSPLHF	TRBJ1-6	TRBV28	TRBD1	few
TGTGCCAGCAGGGAAGGGACAGGGCAAGAGACCCAGTACTTC	CASREGTGQETQYF	TRBJ2-5	TRBV12-3/TRBV12-4	TRBD1	-
TGTGCCAGCAGTACGCTAGCGGGAGGCAGCTACGAGCAGTACTTC	CASSTLAGGSYEQYF	TRBJ2-7	TRBV12-3/TRBV12-4	TRBD2	-
TGTGCCAGTAGCAGGGGCCGGACGGACTACGAGCAGTACTTC	CASSRGRTDYEQYF	TRBJ2-7	TRBV19	-	many
TGTGCCAGCAGCTTGCCGGGGCCCACCTACGAGCAGTACTTC	CASSLPGPTYEQYF	TRBJ2-7	TRBV7-9	-	-
TGTGCCAGCAAACCCCTCGGGGAGGGGCTGAACACTGAAGCTTTCTTT	CASKPLGEGLNTEAFF	TRBJ1-1	TRBV25-1	-	-
TGCAGCGTTGCCGGACAGGGTTTGAACGAGCAGTACTTC	CSVAGQGLNEQYF	TRBJ2-7	TRBV29-1	TRBD1	many
TGTGCCAGCAGCCAATTGTACTCTGGAAACACCATATATTTT	CASSQLYSGNTIYF	TRBJ1-3	TRBV7-2	-	many
TGTGCCAGCAGTTCCACGCTAGCGGGTCCCTCAGAGACCCAGTACTTC	CASSSTLAGPSETQYF	TRBJ2-5	TRBV6-5	TRBD2	-
TGTGCCAGCAGGGTCGACAGTGGTGACACTGAAGCTTTCTTT	CASRVDSGDTEAFF	TRBJ1-1	TRBV2	-	few
TGCGCCAGCAGTGACTTCATCAACCGGGACCCTAGGACTAGCGGGAGGGTAGAGACCCAGTACTTC	CASSDFINRDPRTSGRVETQYF	TRBJ2-5	TRBV10-2	TRBD2	-
TGTGCCAGCAGCTTGACAGGGGACTACGAGCAGTACTTC	CASSLTGDYEQYF	TRBJ2-7	TRBV7-8	TRBD1	many
TGTGCCACGGCCGGTCAAGGTGGACAGGGAAGTTCACCCCTCCACTTT	CATAGQGGQGSSPLHF	TRBJ1-6	TRBV10-3	TRBD1	-
TGTGCCAGCAGCCACGCAGATACGCAGTATTTT	CASSHADTQYF	TRBJ2-3	TRBV14	-	-
TGTGCCAGCAGCCGGGACTATAATTCACCCCTCCACTTT	CASSRDYNSPLHF	TRBJ1-6	TRBV25-1	-	many
TGTGCCAGCAGCTTATTAGCGGGAAGGTACAATGAGCAGTACTTC	CASSLLAGRYNEQYF	TRBJ2-7	TRBV5-6	TRBD2	-
TGTGCCAGCAGTGAATTAAGCGACAGGGCCTACGAGCAGTACTTC	CASSELSDRAYEQYF	TRBJ2-7	TRBV25-1	TRBD1	-
TGTGCCAGCAGCGACCCTAGAACAGGGGCCACCGGGGAGCTGTTTTTT	CASSDPRTGATGELFF	TRBJ2-2	TRBV2	TRBD1	many